A single sample is the source of the 25 T cell receptor beta chains below, sequenced in a study of shared clonotypes between healthy human individuals. Only in-frame clones appear in the TCRdb table, and some are missing; sequencing was by immunoSEQ multiplex PCR. This sample carries roughly 1,100,000 clones, 60% to 80% of them seen once, and the ten largest clones take over 1.3%. Sample: memory CD4+ T cells sorted from blood. Stated subset: CD45RA-negative fraction. The receptors here all came from a man younger than 35 in good health.

The rearrangement joins TRBV27 to TRBJ2-2; 10 bases line up with TRBD2. The J segment lost 4 bases and the V segment lost 8 bases, leaving 7 bases of the junction unmatched. CDR1 is MNHEY and CDR2 is SMNVEV in the germline V gene (reference sequence). The length of the CDR3 is 15 residues. CDR3 coding DNA: TGTGCCAGCTCACTTAGGACTAGCGGCACCGGGGAGCTGTTTTTT. Its protein product is CASSLRTSGTGELFF.

The rearrangement uses TRBV5-1 and TRBJ1-1; 8 bases agree with TRBD1. This CDR3 has 14 amino acids. The V gene's germline CDR1 is SGHRS and CDR2 YFSETQ. V was pared by 4 bases and J by 4 bases, with 6 bases of the junction left unmatched. The DNA of the CDR3 is TGCGCCAGCAGCGAAGACAGGGGAAGCACTGAAGCTTTCTTT. It encodes CASSEDRGSTEAFF.

This chain links TRBV21-1 with TRBJ2-7; the table's D call TRBD2 went unverified against the DNA. TRBV21-1 corresponds to a pseudogene. The CDR3 sequence is 15 residues long. The CDR3 bases are TGTGCCAGCAGCAAATCGGCGGGGGGGCAGGACGAGCAGTACTTC. Encoded protein: CASSKSAGGQDEQYF.

This clone was counted a few times. This sequence joins TRBV7-9 and TRBJ2-1; 13 bases map to TRBD2. Germline trimming cut 5 bases from V and 8 bases from J; bases unmatched to any gene: 6. In germline, CDR1 is SEHNR, CDR2 FQNEAQ (reference sequence). The CDR3 has 15 residues. The CDR3 loop reads CASSPLAGGADEQFF. CDR3 bases: TGTGCCAGCAGCCCACTAGCGGGAGGGGCGGATGAGCAGTTCTTC.

With regard to this clone: Other nucleotide sequences from this sample produce the same CDR3. The chain couples TRBV2 to TRBJ2-3; tentative D call: TRBD1 (6 bases). From germline, CDR1 is SNHLY and CDR2 FYNNEI. This CDR3 contains 13 residues. V lost 10 bases to trimming and J lost 3 bases, with 14 bases between them. The CDR3 sequence: CATNRAPTDTQYF. The CDR3 DNA sequence: TGTGCCACTAACAGGGCACCGACAGATACGCAGTATTTT.

Notes on this clone: This CDR3 is also generated by other DNA sequences in the sample. V gene TRBV29-1 combines with J gene TRBJ1-2; D is perhaps TRBD1 (6 bases). Looked up from germline, CDR1 is SQVTM and CDR2 is ANQGSEA. CDR3 size: 12 residues. Trimming pared 6 bases from V and 1 base from J, leaving 9 bases between. The CDR3 DNA sequence: TGCAGCGTCGGACAGAGTAACTATGGCTACACCTTC. It yields the protein CSVGQSNYGYTF.

The chain employs TRBV19 and TRBJ1-6; D is ambiguous. Trimming stripped 4 bases from V and 0 bases from J, with 10 bases between. The germline CDR1 and CDR2 sequences are LNHDA and SQIVND (reference sequence). This CDR3 has 16 amino acids. The CDR3 nucleotides read TGTGCCAGTAGTACCGCTATAGGCTCCTATAATTCACCCCTCCACTTT. Translating gives CASSTAIGSYNSPLHF. Supplemented by reference TRBV19 and TRBJ1-6, the full variable domain reads DGGITQSPKYLFRKEGQNVTLSCEQNLNHDAMYWYRQDPGQGLRLIYYSQIVNDFQKGDIAEGYSVSREKKESFPLTVTSAQKNPTAFYLCASSTAIGSYNSPLHFGNGTRLTVT.

This chain uses TRBV5-5 with TRBJ2-6; the match to TRBD1 covers 9 bases. The V and J ends lost 4 bases and 2 bases, in that order; junction bases with no gene match: 7. Germline V gives CDR1 SGHKS, CDR2 YYEKEE (reference sequence). The CDR3 is 17 residues long. CDR3: CASSPPRTGAGANVLTF. The CDR3 bases are TGTGCCAGCAGCCCACCTCGGACAGGGGCTGGGGCCAACGTCCTGACTTTC.

The V and J genes are TRBV30 and TRBJ1-2; no clear D gene. Trimming removed 0 bases at V and 4 bases at J, with 6 bases between. CDR1 is GTSNPN and CDR2 is SVGIG in the germline V gene (reference sequence). CDR3 length: 12 amino acids. CDR3 bases: TGTGCCTGGAGTGTAAACCTCTATGGCTACACCTTC. Protein: CAWSVNLYGYTF.

This clone showed up just a few times. V usage is TRBV10-3 and J usage is TRBJ2-5; TRBD1 aligns across 8 bases. The CDR3 covers 15 residues. Per germline, CDR1 ENHRY and CDR2 SYGVKD. V was pared by 6 bases and J by 4 bases, with 10 bases of the junction left unmatched. DNA for the CDR3: TGTGCCATCAGCAGATCCGGACAGGGTGGAGAGACCCAGTACTTC. Translation: CAISRSGQGGETQYF.

This clone occurred a few times. A far larger clone differs by one base, so this is likely a read error. Other nucleotide sequences from this sample produce the same CDR3. The chain uses TRBV5-1 and TRBJ2-7; D ambiguous. Germline lookup yields CDR1 SGHRS and CDR2 YFSETQ. V was clipped by 0 bases and J by 2 bases, with 6 bases between them. CDR3 length equals 13 residues. The CDR3: CASSLVGTYEQYF. CDR3 sequence (DNA): TGCGCCAGCAGCTTGGTAGGGACCTACGAGCAGTACTTC.

The chain uses TRBV2 and TRBJ2-5; D unresolved. Germline V gene data show CDR1 as SNHLY and CDR2 as FYNNEI. The CDR3 runs 11 residues. The germline V and J ends were trimmed by 7 bases and 6 bases, with 9 bases remaining between them. CDR3 coding DNA: TGTGCCAGCATGGGGTCCAAGACCCAGTACTTC. This gives the protein CASMGSKTQYF.

This chain links TRBV18 with TRBJ2-1, with a possible D match to TRBD1 (7 bases). The CDR3 is 14 amino acids. V was clipped by 3 bases and J by 7 bases, with 13 bases between them. Looked up from germline, CDR1 is KGHSH and CDR2 is LQKENI. The CDR3 here is CASSPAGQPNEQFF. In DNA form, the CDR3 reads TGTGCCAGCTCACCTGCGGGACAGCCAAATGAGCAGTTCTTC.

The rearrangement links TRBV2 to TRBJ2-3; 7 nucleotides match TRBD1. CDR1 is SNHLY and CDR2 is FYNNEI in the germline V gene. J lost 6 bases, V lost 7 bases, and 7 bases had no gene match. The length of the CDR3 is 13 residues. The chain's CDR3 is CASTTEQGDTQYF. CDR3 nucleotide sequence: TGTGCCAGCACGACGGAACAGGGGGATACGCAGTATTTT.

V is TRBV5-1 and J is TRBJ2-7; D is perhaps TRBD2 (7 bases). CDR1 and CDR2 (germline): SGHRS, YFSETQ. This CDR3 is 14 amino acids long. V was cut by 6 bases and J by 0 bases, with 13 bases left in between. The CDR3 loop is CASKEGGSSYEQYF. DNA of the CDR3: TGCGCCAGCAAGGAGGGGGGGAGCTCCTACGAGCAGTACTTC. Filled out from reference TRBV5-1 and TRBJ2-7, the complete variable domain reads KAGVTQTPRYLIKTRGQQVTLSCSPISGHRSVSWYQQTPGQGLQFLFEYFSETQRNKGNFPGRFSGRQFSNSRSEMNVSTLELGDSALYLCASKEGGSSYEQYFGPGTRLTVT.

The table lists this clone with a count of one. This chain connects TRBV6-1 to TRBJ1-1; TRBD1 matches 11 bases. Trimming cost V 4 bases and J 4 bases; bases outside gene matches: 5. The CDR3 extends over 15 amino acids. Germline lookup yields CDR1 MNHNS and CDR2 SASEGT. CDR3 sequence reads: CASSAWTGGITEAFF. The DNA of the CDR3 is TGTGCCAGCAGTGCCTGGACAGGGGGCATCACTGAAGCTTTCTTT.

This clone was found a few times. The rearrangement joins TRBV5-6 to TRBJ1-2; unclear D gene. V was pared by 4 bases and J by 2 bases, with 12 bases between. The CDR3 has 14 residues. Per germline, CDR1 SGHDT and CDR2 YYEEEE. The CDR3 loop reads CASSAIKLNYGYTF. DNA for the CDR3: TGTGCCAGCAGCGCGATCAAGCTGAACTATGGCTACACCTTC.

V gene TRBV9 combines with J gene TRBJ1-6; 8 nucleotides match TRBD1. V was clipped by 0 bases and J by 4 bases; unmatched bases: 6. CDR3 length equals 17 residues. The germline CDR1 and CDR2 sequences are SGDLS and YYNGEE. The CDR3, as DNA: TGTGCCAGCAGCGTAGCCCCCGGGACAGGATATAATTCACCCCTCCACTTT. This codes for CASSVAPGTGYNSPLHF.

In its sample, this clone was seen a few times. This chain joins TRBV9 and TRBJ2-7; 11 bases match TRBD2. This CDR3 is 15 amino acids long. Germline V gene sequence: CDR1 SGDLS, CDR2 YYNGEE. V shed 3 bases, J shed 7 bases, and the junction held 9 bases outside the gene matches. CDR3 in DNA: TGTGCCAGCAGCGCCGAACTAGCGGGAGTAGATGAGCAGTACTTC. As protein: CASSAELAGVDEQYF.

This sequence joins TRBV5-1 and TRBJ1-2, with 7 bases that match TRBD1. Per germline, CDR1 SGHRS and CDR2 YFSETQ. The CDR3 is 18 residues long. Trimming took 4 bases from V and 8 from J; bases not matched to a gene: 23. The CDR3 region is CASSPPPEDRDRSSGYTF. The CDR3 nucleotides read TGCGCCAGCAGCCCTCCCCCCGAAGACAGGGATCGGAGCTCGGGCTACACCTTC.

The rearrangement links TRBV5-5 to TRBJ1-2, with D maybe TRBD1 (6 bases). Trimming cost V 1 base and J 8 bases, with 9 bases left between them. The CDR3 spans 12 residues. Germline V CDR1 and CDR2: SGHKS, YYEKEE (reference sequence). CDR3 nucleotides: TGTGCCAGCAGCTTGACAGGGAACGGCTACACCTTC. Amino acid sequence: CASSLTGNGYTF.

V gene TRBV5-5 combines with J gene TRBJ1-1; a weak D match, TRBD1 (5 bases). The germline V gene encodes CDR1 SGHKS and CDR2 YYEKEE (reference sequence). CDR3 size: 13 residues. V gave up 4 bases and J gave up 2 bases, with 9 bases separating them. The CDR3 is CASSRDRNTEAFF. CDR3 coding DNA: TGTGCCAGCAGCCGCGACAGAAACACTGAAGCTTTCTTT.

The V call is TRBV29-1, the J call TRBJ2-5; D may be TRBD1 (6 bases). The CDR3 spans 14 residues. V shed 2 bases and J shed 10 bases, with 20 bases lying between them. Germline CDR1 SQVTM, CDR2 ANQGSEA. CDR3 sequence: CSVERGFEGEDQYF. In DNA form, the CDR3 reads TGCAGCGTTGAAAGGGGGTTTGAGGGGGAAGACCAGTACTTC.

The V call is TRBV5-4, the J call TRBJ2-5; TRBD2 agrees at 7 bases. The CDR3 runs 17 residues. Trimming cost V 5 bases and J 5 bases; bases outside gene matches: 18. The germline CDR1 and CDR2 sequences are SGHNT and YYREEE (reference sequence). The CDR3, as DNA: TGTGCCAGCAGGGTGCGGTCGGGGGAGGGCGGAGGGGAGACCCAGTACTTC. Translating it yields CASRVRSGEGGGETQYF.

The chain recombines TRBV6-5 with TRBJ2-2; D is uncertain. Germline V gene sequence: CDR1 MNHEY, CDR2 SVGAGI. CDR3 length: 11 residues. Trimming removed 9 bases from V and 7 bases from J, with 9 bases in between. The CDR3 bases are TGTGCCAGTTCGATGGGCGGGGAGCTGTTTTTT. It yields the protein CASSMGGELFF.